The 25 T cell receptor beta chains below were found in one sample sequenced in a study of T cell responses to AZD1222 COVID-19 vaccine. Produced via immunoSEQ multiplex PCR; TCRdb's table is partial and in-frame only. Of roughly 130,000 clones listed, approximately 90% are singletons. Specimen: peripheral blood, collected on day 0 of AZD1222 vaccination. These receptors originate from an adult in good health.

V and J are TRBV2 and TRBJ1-2; no firm D call. Between the trimmed V and J ends, which lost 6 bases and 4 bases, there was a span of 12 bases. This CDR3 is 13 amino acids long. Germline CDR1 is SNHLY and CDR2 is FYNNEI. CDR3 loop: CASREDGPYGYTF. CDR3 bases: TGTGCCAGCAGGGAGGACGGGCCCTATGGCTACACCTTC.

This sequence joins TRBV7-9 and TRBJ2-5; 11 bases are shared with TRBD1. Unmatched junction bases numbered 2, after V lost 4 bases and J lost 1 base. CDR1 and CDR2 from the germline V gene are SEHNR and FQNEAQ (reference sequence). This CDR3 has 15 residues. CDR3 sequence reads: CASSSGTGGQETQYF. In DNA form, the CDR3 reads TGTGCCAGCAGCTCCGGGACAGGGGGCCAAGAGACCCAGTACTTC.

V usage is TRBV19 and J usage is TRBJ2-1, with 7 bases matching TRBD2. Germline assignment: CDR1 LNHDA and CDR2 SQIVND (reference sequence). The V and J ends lost 8 bases and 5 bases, in that order; junction bases with no gene match: 12. CDR3 length: 15 amino acids. CDR3 loop: CASAFGAGLDNEQFF. The CDR3 DNA sequence: TGTGCCAGTGCCTTTGGAGCGGGATTAGACAATGAGCAGTTCTTC.

The rearrangement links TRBV11-3 to TRBJ2-1; 8 bases fit TRBD2. Per the germline V gene, CDR1 is SGHNT and CDR2 is YENEEA. Losses at the gene ends were 8 bases for V and 7 bases for J; bases not matched to a gene: 10. The CDR3 sequence is 14 residues long. The chain's CDR3 is CASSPGGNWNEQFF. The CDR3 nucleotides are TGTGCCAGCTCACCGGGAGGGAATTGGAATGAGCAGTTCTTC.

This clone was detected only a few times. This chain uses TRBV6-1 with TRBJ2-1, with 8 bases lining up with TRBD2. CDR3 length: 13 amino acids. With 1 base clipped from V and 15 bases from J, the junction kept 8 bases outside the gene matches. In germline, CDR1 is MNHNS, CDR2 SASEGT. CDR3 sequence: CASSEVGGGPLFF. DNA for the CDR3: TGTGCCAGCAGTGAAGTTGGCGGGGGGCCCCTGTTCTTC.

The V gene is TRBV7-9, the J gene TRBJ1-2; tentative D call: TRBD1 (6 bases). V shed 3 bases and J shed 8 bases, with 13 bases lying between them. Per the germline V gene, CDR1 is SEHNR and CDR2 is FQNEAQ (reference sequence). This CDR3 is built from 13 residues. CDR3 loop: CASSLVTGSGYTF. The CDR3 nucleotides are TGTGCCAGCAGCTTGGTAACAGGGAGCGGCTACACCTTC.

This rearrangement joins TRBV12-3 or TRBV12-4 to TRBJ1-2; D gene ambiguous. The germline V and J ends were trimmed by 6 bases and 7 bases, with 12 bases remaining between them. This CDR3 is 12 amino acids long. The CDR3 nucleotides are TGTGCCAGCAGCCCGACACCGCTTGGCTACACCTTC. It is translated as CASSPTPLGYTF.

This chain uses TRBV29-1 with TRBJ1-6, with 10 positions matching TRBD1. The CDR3 is 13 amino acids. J gave up 5 bases and V 7 bases, and 2 bases lay outside the gene matches. Germline loops: CDR1 SQVTM, CDR2 ANQGSEA. The CDR3: CSAGTGDNSPLHF. In DNA, the CDR3 is TGCAGCGCTGGGACAGGGGATAATTCACCCCTCCACTTT. The variable domain in full, completed from reference TRBV29-1 and TRBJ1-6, reads SAVISQKPSRDICQRGTSLTIQCQVDSQVTMMFWYRQQPGQSLTLIATANQGSEATYESGFVIDKFPISRPNLTFSTLTVSNMSPEDSSIYLCSAGTGDNSPLHFGNGTRLTVT.

V and J are TRBV6-1 and TRBJ1-5, with D hard to call. Germline V CDR1 and CDR2: MNHNS, SASEGT. This CDR3 has 15 amino acids. Trimming left V 0 bases short and J 1 base short, with 7 bases between. The CDR3 coding sequence is TGTGCCAGCAGTGAAGCTCCGGAAAGCAATCAGCCCCAGCATTTT. Amino acid sequence: CASSEAPESNQPQHF.

The chain links TRBV4-1 to TRBJ2-1; D is possibly TRBD2 (6 bases). CDR3 size: 15 residues. V gave up 10 bases and J gave up 9 bases, with 25 bases separating them. Germline CDR1 reads MGHRA; CDR2 reads YSYEKL. CDR3 in amino acids: CATADGGTDVAEQFF. CDR3 sequence (DNA): TGCGCCACAGCTGACGGCGGGACCGACGTTGCTGAGCAGTTCTTC.

This chain connects TRBV7-3 to TRBJ1-2, with 7 bases fitting TRBD1. Germline V lookup: CDR1 SGHTA, CDR2 FQGTGA. Trimming at V came to 5 bases and at J to 0 bases, leaving 6 bases not matched to a gene. The CDR3 sequence is 15 residues long. The CDR3 region is CASSQGQPSNYGYTF. DNA for the CDR3: TGTGCCAGCAGCCAGGGACAGCCTTCTAACTATGGCTACACCTTC.

The V and J genes are TRBV18 and TRBJ2-1; 13 nucleotides line up with TRBD2. Germline V gene sequence: CDR1 KGHSH, CDR2 LQKENI. V shed 4 bases, J shed 0 bases, and the junction held 0 bases outside the gene matches. The CDR3 has 16 amino acids. CDR3 bases: TGTGCCAGCTCACGGACTAGCGGGAGCTCCTACAATGAGCAGTTCTTC. Its protein is CASSRTSGSSYNEQFF.

This rearrangement joins TRBV3-1 (or the pseudogene TRBV3-2) to TRBJ2-3; 11 bases map to TRBD2. Germline assignment: CDR1 LGHDT and CDR2 YNNKEL (reference sequence). The CDR3 consists of 16 residues. J gave up 5 bases and V 3 bases, and 7 bases lay outside the gene matches. CDR3 bases: TGTGCCAGCAGCCAGATAGCGGGAGGGCCAGGAGATACGCAGTATTTT. It translates to CASSQIAGGPGDTQYF.

V gene TRBV3-1 (or the pseudogene TRBV3-2) combines with J gene TRBJ1-5; D gene uncertain. Germline CDR1 and CDR2: LGHDT and YNNKEL (reference sequence). The germline V and J ends were trimmed by 3 bases and 1 base, with 13 bases remaining between them. There are 16 residues in the CDR3. CDR3 protein: CASSHKGGGSNQPQHF. DNA for the CDR3: TGTGCCAGCAGCCATAAAGGTGGAGGAAGCAATCAGCCCCAGCATTTT.

The gene calls are TRBV27 and TRBJ1-2; the D gene is possibly TRBD1 (5 bases). Trimming left V 0 bases short and J 1 base short, with 9 bases between. This CDR3 comprises 15 residues. Germline V gives CDR1 MNHEY, CDR2 SMNVEV (reference sequence). The CDR3: CASSLSPDINYGYTF. The DNA of the CDR3 is TGTGCCAGCAGTTTATCCCCGGACATTAACTATGGCTACACCTTC.

The rearrangement links TRBV19 to TRBJ1-2, with D possibly TRBD1 on 5 matching bases. Trimming removed 8 bases from V and 7 bases from J, with 20 bases in between. The CDR3 is 14 amino acids. CDR1 and CDR2 from the germline V gene are LNHDA and SQIVND (reference sequence). For the CDR3, the DNA is TGTGCCAGTCGAAGTGGGACGGGTGGATTTGGCTACACCTTC. This encodes CASRSGTGGFGYTF.

V is TRBV18 and J is TRBJ1-5; 9 bases are shared with TRBD1. The CDR3 consists of 17 residues. V was clipped by 1 base and J by 6 bases; unmatched bases: 10. Germline values: CDR1 KGHSH, CDR2 LQKENI. The DNA of the CDR3 is TGTGCCAGCTCACCACGGGGGACAACAGGGGGCTTTCAGCCCCAGCATTTT. The encoded protein is CASSPRGTTGGFQPQHF.

This chain uses TRBV5-6 with TRBJ2-7; no reliable D call. V was shortened by 4 bases and J by 4 bases, with 18 bases between the two germline ends. From germline, CDR1 is SGHDT and CDR2 YYEEEE. The CDR3 has 15 amino acids. The CDR3 loop reads CASSPAGLVGYEQYV. CDR3 DNA sequence: TGTGCCAGCAGCCCCGCCGGCCTAGTGGGGTACGAGCAGTACGTC.

The V gene is TRBV19, the J gene TRBJ2-1; weak D call: TRBD2 (6 bases). Per germline, CDR1 LNHDA and CDR2 SQIVND (reference sequence). This CDR3 is built from 15 residues. V dropped 4 bases and J dropped 2 bases, with 12 bases sitting between them. The DNA for the CDR3 is TGTGCCAGTAGTAACCCGGGACTTACCTACAATGAGCAGTTCTTC. This translates into CASSNPGLTYNEQFF.

The chain links TRBV6-5 to TRBJ2-1; D possibly corresponds to TRBD2 (7 bases). The germline gives CDR1 MNHEY, CDR2 SVGAGI. V was cut by 2 bases and J by 13 bases, with 9 bases left in between. The CDR3 extends over 11 amino acids. The CDR3 DNA sequence: TGTGCCAGCAGTTACCGGGGGGCCCAGTTCTTC. It translates to CASSYRGAQFF.

V is TRBV5-1 and J is TRBJ1-1, with D tentatively TRBD1 (5 bases). In germline, CDR1 is SGHRS, CDR2 YFSETQ. Trimming shortened V by 4 bases and J by 3 bases, and 31 bases separated the two germline ends. The CDR3 extends over 20 amino acids. The CDR3 sequence is CASSPTSRGRDAIIDTEAFF. The DNA of the CDR3 is TGCGCCAGCAGCCCAACCTCCCGGGGCAGGGATGCAATAATAGACACTGAAGCTTTCTTT.

The table lists this clone with a few counts. This rearrangement joins TRBV19 to TRBJ2-1; D may correspond to TRBD1 or TRBD2 (6 bases each). The CDR3 sequence is 15 residues long. V was pared by 6 bases and J by 0 bases, with 12 bases between. Germline V gives CDR1 LNHDA, CDR2 SQIVND (reference sequence). Here the CDR3 reads CASRAGQHSYNEQFF. CDR3 DNA: TGTGCCAGTAGGGCGGGACAACACTCCTACAATGAGCAGTTCTTC.

The chain joins TRBV13 to TRBJ1-2; D may be TRBD1 (5 bases). The V and J ends lost 1 base and 4 bases respectively, with 10 bases between them. CDR3 size: 14 residues. Germline CDR1 PRHDT, CDR2 FYEKMQ (reference sequence). The CDR3 region is CASSLADRFYGYTF. In DNA form, the CDR3 reads TGTGCCAGCAGCTTAGCCGACAGATTCTATGGCTACACCTTC.

The rearrangement uses TRBV5-1 and TRBJ2-5; 11 bases map to TRBD2. V shed 0 bases and J 5 bases; nucleotides not matched to a gene: 3. In germline, CDR1 is SGHRS, CDR2 YFSETQ. This CDR3 contains 15 residues. The DNA for the CDR3 is TGCGCCAGCAGCTTGGACGGGACTAGCGGTGAGACCCAGTACTTC. It translates to CASSLDGTSGETQYF.

The chain is built from TRBV29-1 and TRBJ1-2; 10 bases are a match to TRBD1. This CDR3 spans 12 amino acids. V lost 6 bases and J lost 3; bases outside the gene matches: 1. CDR1 is SQVTM and CDR2 is ANQGSEA in the germline V gene. The CDR3 here is CSVDRGDYGYTF. The CDR3 DNA is TGCAGCGTGGACAGGGGGGACTATGGCTACACCTTC.